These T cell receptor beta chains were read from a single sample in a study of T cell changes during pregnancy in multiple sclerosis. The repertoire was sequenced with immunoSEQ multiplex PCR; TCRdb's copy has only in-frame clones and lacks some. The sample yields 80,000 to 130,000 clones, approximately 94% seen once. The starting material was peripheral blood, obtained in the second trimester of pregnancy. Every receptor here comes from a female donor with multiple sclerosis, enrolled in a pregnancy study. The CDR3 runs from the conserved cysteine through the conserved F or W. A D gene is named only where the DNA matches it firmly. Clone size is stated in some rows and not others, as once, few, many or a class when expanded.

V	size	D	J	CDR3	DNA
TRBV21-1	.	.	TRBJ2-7	CASSKSEREFPYEQYF	TGTGCCAGCAGCAAATCGGAGCGGGAGTTCCCCTACGAGCAGTACTTC
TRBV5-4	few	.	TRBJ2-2	CASRRMIAGELFF	TGTGCCAGCAGAAGGATGATAGCAGGGGAGCTGTTTTTT
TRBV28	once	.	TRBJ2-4	CASSPVELAKNIQYF	TGTGCCAGCAGTCCGGTAGAGTTAGCCAAAAACATTCAGTACTTC
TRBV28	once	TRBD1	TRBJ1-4	CASSTGTGGLNNEKLFF	TGTGCCAGCAGTACCGGGACAGGGGGCCTTAATAATGAAAAACTGTTTTTT
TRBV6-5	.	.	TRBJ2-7	CASRGLVSYEQYF	TGTGCCAGCAGGGGCCTCGTCTCCTACGAGCAGTACTTC
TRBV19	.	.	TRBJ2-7	CASSSWPLVGQAYF	TGTGCCAGTAGTTCATGGCCCCTGGTGGGTCAGGCGTACTTC
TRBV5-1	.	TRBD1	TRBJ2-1	CASSTRQGARNEQFF	TGCGCCAGCAGTACGAGACAGGGGGCGCGGAATGAGCAGTTCTTC
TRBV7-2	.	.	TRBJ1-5	CASSKDREIAGNQPQHF	TGTGCCAGCAGCAAAGACAGAGAGATAGCGGGCAATCAGCCCCAGCATTTT
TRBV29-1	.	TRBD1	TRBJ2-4	CSVEKGRYRGRLIWAKNIQYF	TGCAGCGTTGAAAAGGGACGTTACAGGGGGCGCTTAATTTGGGCCAAAAACATTCAGTACTTC
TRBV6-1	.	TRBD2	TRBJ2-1	CASKLAGPPEQFF	TGTGCCAGCAAACTAGCGGGACCCCCCGAGCAGTTCTTC
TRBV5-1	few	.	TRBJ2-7	CASSPSGESFHF	TGCGCCAGCAGCCCCAGCGGCGAATCTTTCCACTTC
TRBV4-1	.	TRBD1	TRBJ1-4	CASSQDMRGPLEKLFF	TGCGCCAGCAGCCAAGATATGAGGGGGCCCCTCGAAAAACTGTTTTTT
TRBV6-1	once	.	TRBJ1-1	CASSDGRTEAFF	TGTGCCAGCAGTGATGGGAGGACTGAAGCTTTCTTT
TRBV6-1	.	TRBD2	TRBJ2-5	CASSETSGRSLTQYF	TGTGCCAGCAGTGAAACTAGCGGGAGGTCCCTGACCCAGTACTTC
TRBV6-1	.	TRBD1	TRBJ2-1	CASTSEGAAYNEQFF	TGTGCCAGCACCAGCGAGGGGGCCGCCTACAATGAGCAGTTCTTC
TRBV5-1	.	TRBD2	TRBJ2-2	CASSSGLAGATGELFF	TGCGCCAGCAGCTCGGGACTAGCGGGAGCGACCGGGGAGCTGTTTTTT
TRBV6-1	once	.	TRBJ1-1	CASSALMNTEAFF	TGTGCCAGCAGTGCTTTAATGAACACTGAAGCTTTCTTT
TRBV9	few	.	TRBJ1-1	CASSVDSGRGTEAFF	TGTGCCAGCAGCGTAGATAGCGGGAGGGGGACTGAAGCTTTCTTT
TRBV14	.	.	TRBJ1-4	CASSHLRRGEDSSHEKLFF	TGTGCCAGCAGCCACCTGAGAAGAGGGGAGGATTCTTCGCATGAAAAACTGTTTTTT
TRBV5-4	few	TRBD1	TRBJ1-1	CASSFGTGTNTEAFF	TGTGCCAGCAGCTTCGGGACAGGGACCAACACTGAAGCTTTCTTT
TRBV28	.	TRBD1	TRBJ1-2	CASSPQNRGGYGYTF	TGTGCCAGCAGTCCCCAAAACAGGGGGGGGTATGGCTACACCTTC
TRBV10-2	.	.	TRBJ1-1	CASSDRGGINTEAFF	TGCGCCAGCAGTGACAGAGGAGGAATCAACACTGAAGCTTTCTTT
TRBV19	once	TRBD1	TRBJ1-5	CASTDSGTGFFRNQPQHF	TGTGCCAGCACCGATTCCGGGACAGGGTTTTTCCGCAATCAGCCCCAGCATTTT
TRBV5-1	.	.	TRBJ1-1	CASSPVSGGNTEAFF	TGCGCCAGCAGCCCCGTTAGTGGCGGGAACACTGAAGCTTTCTTT
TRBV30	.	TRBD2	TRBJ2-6	CAWKTPGGIGSGANVLTF	TGTGCCTGGAAGACCCCGGGGGGGATCGGCTCTGGGGCCAACGTCCTGACTTTC
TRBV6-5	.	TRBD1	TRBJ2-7	CASSKTGSSYEQYF	TGTGCCAGCAGCAAGACAGGGAGCTCCTACGAGCAGTACTTC
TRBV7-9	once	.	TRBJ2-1	CASSRDNEQFF	TGTGCCAGCAGTCGAGACAATGAGCAGTTCTTC
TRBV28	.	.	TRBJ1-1	CASRQTREAFF	TGTGCCAGCAGACAGACCAGGGAAGCTTTCTTT
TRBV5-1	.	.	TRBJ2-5	CASSFGGHREETQYF	TGCGCCAGCAGCTTTGGAGGACACAGGGAAGAGACCCAGTACTTC
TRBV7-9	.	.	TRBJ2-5	CASSHRLSRETQYF	TGTGCCAGCAGCCACCGACTCTCGAGGGAGACCCAGTACTTC
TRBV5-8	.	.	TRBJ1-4	CASSLYEKLFF	TGTGCCAGCAGCCTATATGAAAAACTGTTTTTT
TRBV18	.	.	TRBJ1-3	CASSPPGDSGNTIYF	TGTGCCAGCTCACCGCCAGGGGATTCTGGAAACACCATATATTTT
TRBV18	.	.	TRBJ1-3	CASSRPHTRGSGNTIYF	TGTGCCAGCTCACGACCCCATACCAGGGGCTCTGGAAACACCATATATTTT
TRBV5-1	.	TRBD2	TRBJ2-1	CASSGTSVLDEQFF	TGCGCCAGCTCTGGGACTAGCGTACTGGATGAGCAGTTCTTC
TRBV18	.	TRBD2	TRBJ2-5	CASSPFPTVSGGAGETQYF	TGTGCCAGCTCACCATTTCCTACTGTAAGCGGGGGGGCCGGTGAGACCCAGTACTTC
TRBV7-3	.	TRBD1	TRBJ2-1	CASSFLRGRRYSYNEQFF	TGTGCCAGCAGCTTCCTCAGGGGGCGTCGATACTCCTACAATGAGCAGTTCTTC
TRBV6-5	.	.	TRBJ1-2	CASSYGQRLNYGYTF	TGTGCCAGCAGTTACGGACAGCGGTTGAACTATGGCTACACCTTC
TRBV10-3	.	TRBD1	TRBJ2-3	CAMRAGGIDTQYF	TGTGCCATGAGGGCAGGGGGCATCGATACGCAGTATTTT
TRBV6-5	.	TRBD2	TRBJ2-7	CASRKAGGYEQYF	TGTGCCAGCAGGAAAGCGGGAGGGTACGAGCAGTACTTC